This TCR beta chain appears in the sequencing data of a study of blood T cell repertoires in COVID-19. About the research overall: T cells, B-cell-depleted T cells, or PBMCs provided the cDNA or gDNA that served as material.

Trimming took off 6 bases at V and 6 bases at J, with 15 bases between the two ends. The CDR3 is 14 amino acids. Per germline, CDR1 MNHEY and CDR2 SMNVEV (reference sequence). Generated by immunoSEQ multiplex PCR, the TCRdb table keeps only in-frame clones and is missing some. The table shows 150,000 to 200,000 clones, with 70% to 90% occurring only once. The receptor's source is a man between 60 and 70 years old with active or convalescent COVID-19. What was sequenced was peripheral blood. The rearrangement links TRBV27 to TRBJ1-3; D unresolved. The CDR3 reads CASSLTPSANTIYF. CDR3 nucleotide sequence: TGTGCCAGCAGCCTCACTCCTAGCGCAAACACCATATATTTT.